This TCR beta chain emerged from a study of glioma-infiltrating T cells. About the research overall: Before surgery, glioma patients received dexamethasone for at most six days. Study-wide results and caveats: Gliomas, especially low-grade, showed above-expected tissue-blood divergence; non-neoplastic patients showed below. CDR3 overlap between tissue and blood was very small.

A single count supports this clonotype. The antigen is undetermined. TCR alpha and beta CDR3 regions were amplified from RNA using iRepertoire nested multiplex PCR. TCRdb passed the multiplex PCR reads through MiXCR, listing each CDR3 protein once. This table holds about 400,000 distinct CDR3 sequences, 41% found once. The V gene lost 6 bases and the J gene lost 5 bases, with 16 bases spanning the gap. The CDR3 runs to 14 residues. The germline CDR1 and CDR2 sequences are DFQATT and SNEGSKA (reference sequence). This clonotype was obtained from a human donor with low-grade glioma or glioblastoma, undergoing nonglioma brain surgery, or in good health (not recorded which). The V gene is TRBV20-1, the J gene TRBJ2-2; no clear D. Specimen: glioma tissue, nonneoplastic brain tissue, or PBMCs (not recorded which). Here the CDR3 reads CSAPPIAKTGELFF. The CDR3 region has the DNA TGCAGTGCCCCACCGATCGCCAAAACCGGGGAGCTGTTTTTT.